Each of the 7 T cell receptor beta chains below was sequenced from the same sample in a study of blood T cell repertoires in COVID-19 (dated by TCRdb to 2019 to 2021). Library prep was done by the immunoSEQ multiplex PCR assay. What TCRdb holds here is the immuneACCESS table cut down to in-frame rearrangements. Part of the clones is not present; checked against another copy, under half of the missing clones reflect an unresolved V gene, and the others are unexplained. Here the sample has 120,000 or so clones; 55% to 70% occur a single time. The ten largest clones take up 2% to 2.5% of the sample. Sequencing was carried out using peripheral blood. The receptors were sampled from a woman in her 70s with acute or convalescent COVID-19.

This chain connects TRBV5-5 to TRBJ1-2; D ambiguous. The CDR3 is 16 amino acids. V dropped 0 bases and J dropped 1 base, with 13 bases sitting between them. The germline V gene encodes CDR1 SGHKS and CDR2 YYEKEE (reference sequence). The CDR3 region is CASSLGVGRINYGYTF. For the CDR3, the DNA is TGTGCCAGCAGCTTGGGCGTTGGCAGGATTAACTATGGCTACACCTTC.

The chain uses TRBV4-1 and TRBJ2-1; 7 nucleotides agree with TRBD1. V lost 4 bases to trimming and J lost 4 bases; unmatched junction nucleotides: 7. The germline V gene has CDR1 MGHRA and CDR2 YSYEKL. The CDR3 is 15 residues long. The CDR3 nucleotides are TGCGCCAGCAGCCCGAGGTGGGACAGTTACAATGAGCAGTTCTTC. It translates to CASSPRWDSYNEQFF.

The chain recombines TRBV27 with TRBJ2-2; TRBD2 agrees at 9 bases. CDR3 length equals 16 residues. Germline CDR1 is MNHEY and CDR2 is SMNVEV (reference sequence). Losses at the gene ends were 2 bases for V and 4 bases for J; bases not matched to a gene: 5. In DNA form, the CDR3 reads TGTGCCAGCAGTTTACGGGCGGGGGGGCGCACCGGGGAGCTGTTTTTT. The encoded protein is CASSLRAGGRTGELFF.

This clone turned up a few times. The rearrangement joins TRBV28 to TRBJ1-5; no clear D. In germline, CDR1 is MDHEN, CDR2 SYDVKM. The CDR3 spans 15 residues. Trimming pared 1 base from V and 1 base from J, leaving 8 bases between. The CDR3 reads CASSLYGESNQPQHF. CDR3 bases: TGTGCCAGCAGTTTATACGGAGAAAGCAATCAGCCCCAGCATTTT.

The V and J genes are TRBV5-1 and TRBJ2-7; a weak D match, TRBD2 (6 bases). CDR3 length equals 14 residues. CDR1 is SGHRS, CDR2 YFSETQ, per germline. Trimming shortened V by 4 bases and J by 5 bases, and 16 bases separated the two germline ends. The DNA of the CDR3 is TGCGCCAGCAGCCAACTACCTCCGGGGGACGAGCAGTACTTC. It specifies CASSQLPPGDEQYF.

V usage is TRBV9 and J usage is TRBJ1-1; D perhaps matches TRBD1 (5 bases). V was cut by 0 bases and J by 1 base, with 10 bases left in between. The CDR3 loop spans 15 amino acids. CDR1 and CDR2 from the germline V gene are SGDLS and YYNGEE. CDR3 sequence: CASSVEGQGNTEAFF. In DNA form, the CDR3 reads TGTGCCAGCAGCGTAGAAGGTCAGGGGAACACTGAAGCTTTCTTT.

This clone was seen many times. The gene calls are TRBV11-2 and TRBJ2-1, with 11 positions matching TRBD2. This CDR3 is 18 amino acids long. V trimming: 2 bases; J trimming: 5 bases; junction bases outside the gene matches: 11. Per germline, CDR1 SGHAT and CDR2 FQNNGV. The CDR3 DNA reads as TGTGCCAGCAGCTTAAGCCCTAGCGGGAGGTCAAGTCACAATGAGCAGTTCTTC. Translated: CASSLSPSGRSSHNEQFF.